This T cell receptor beta chain was documented in a study of blood T cells in healthy people across ages. The authors ran a second PCR of roughly 6 to 11 cycles using a sample-barcoded 5' primer and a J-beta primer mix. TCRdb processed the 5' RACE reads anew with MiXCR; each CDR3 protein has one entry. The profile covers roughly 2 million distinct CDR3 sequences, with about 50% appearing a single time and over 2% taken by the ten largest. V lost 1 base, J lost 4 bases, and 3 bases stayed unmatched. Per germline, CDR1 SGHRS and CDR2 YFSETQ. The CDR3 is made up of 17 amino acids. The sample holds a few counts of this clonotype.

Source material: blood. This chain links TRBV5-1 with TRBJ2-2, with 14 nucleotides matching TRBD2. The TCR comes from a woman aged 40 to 50 in good health. The CDR3 bases are TGCGCCAGCAGCTTGCCGGGGACTAGCGGGGGCACCGGGGAGCTGTTTTTT. Protein product: CASSLPGTSGGTGELFF.